This TCR beta chain was identified during a study of T cell changes during pregnancy in multiple sclerosis. Data came from immunoSEQ multiplex PCR; TCRdb stores just in-frame clones and leaves some out. This sample yields approximately 80,000 clones, of which nearly 95% are seen a single time; 0.99% belongs to the top ten. The V and J ends lost 4 bases and 5 bases, in that order; junction bases with no gene match: 11. CDR3 length: 18 amino acids. CDR1 is MGHRA and CDR2 is YSYEKL in the germline V gene. The chain is built from TRBV4-1 and TRBJ2-3; the match to TRBD2 covers 14 bases. The sample here was peripheral blood, taken in the second trimester of pregnancy. This TCR was sampled from a female donor in good health, enrolled as a control in a pregnancy study. In DNA, the CDR3 is TGCGCCAGCAGCCCCCGACTAGCGGGAGGGTTTATAGGAGATACGCAGTATTTT. It translates to CASSPRLAGGFIGDTQYF.